This is a list of T cell receptor beta chains from one sample in a study of T cell responses to AZD1222 COVID-19 vaccine. Here immunoSEQ multiplex PCR was the method, and the copy in TCRdb shows in-frame clones only, minus some. The sample has fewer than 150,000 clones; 88% are singletons. Here the sequenced sample was peripheral blood, taken 28 days after the second AZD1222 dose. The receptors here all came from an adult who received the AZD1222 COVID-19 vaccine. Both conserved end residues are part of each CDR3. Each record gives: J gene, V gene, clone size, CDR3 protein. Some rows mark clone size as missing; the rest say once, few, many or name a class of expanded clone.

TRBJ1-1,TRBV6-1,-,CASSDGQDREAFF
TRBJ1-2,TRBV28,-,CASNLGFSGYTF
TRBJ2-7,TRBV4-1,few,CASSHTGTVNEQYF
TRBJ2-7,TRBV18,-,CASSPGGSYEQYF
TRBJ1-4,TRBV2,-,CASANPGQGLANEKLFF
TRBJ1-2,TRBV6-5,-,CASSYLGVDGYTF
TRBJ1-2,TRBV18,-,CASSPLINAGNYGYTF
TRBJ1-3,TRBV18,-,CASSPPEGTGNTIYF
TRBJ1-1,TRBV19,-,CASSPPVGTEAFF
TRBJ2-4,TRBV7-3,-,CASSPTGTGRRANIQYF
TRBJ2-5,TRBV14,-,CASSQGQGAVTQYF
TRBJ1-4,TRBV27,-,CASSFFSASEKLFF
TRBJ2-7,TRBV5-1,few,CASSLALYGTYEQYF
TRBJ2-3,TRBV5-1,-,CASSEGLAGPTDTQYF
TRBJ2-6,TRBV9,-,CASSPYLAGANVLTF
TRBJ1-6,TRBV28,-,CASSLGQGHSPLHF
TRBJ1-4,TRBV4-1,once,CASSQDQGTGVEKLFF